Each of the 10 T cell receptor beta chains below was sequenced from the same sample in a study of graft-versus-host responses after intestinal transplantation (dated by TCRdb to about 2021). Libraries were constructed by the immunoSEQ multiplex PCR assay. TCRdb holds this immuneACCESS table with in-frame rearrangements only. Some clones are missing; in checked studies, unresolved V genes explain under half, and the rest has no known cause. Here the sample has about 25,000 clones; roughly 85% occur a single time. Of the sample, over 0.85% is held by the ten largest clones. Source: PBMCs, taken 450 to 490 days after intestinal transplant. These receptors were taken from a human patient who received an intestinal transplant, so some T cells may come from the graft donor.

The chain carries TRBV12-5 and TRBJ1-5; D unresolved. The V end was cut by 5 bases, the J end by 5 bases, with 13 bases between. The CDR3 has 14 amino acids. Germline V CDR1 and CDR2: LGHNT, FRNRAP. The CDR3 DNA is TGTGCTAGTGGTCTCCTTGGTTCGTATCAGCCCCAGCATTTT. This encodes CASGLLGSYQPQHF. Variable domain in full (rest from reference TRBV12-5 and TRBJ1-5): DARVTQTPRHKVTEMGQEVTMRCQPILGHNTVFWYRQTMMQGLELLAYFRNRAPLDDSGMPKDRFSAEMPDATLATLKIQPSEPRDSAVYFCASGLLGSYQPQHFGDGTRLSIL.

V gene TRBV5-1 combines with J gene TRBJ2-7; D call uncertain. The CDR3 is 13 amino acids. Trimming shortened V by 3 bases and J by 6 bases, and 13 bases separated the two germline ends. CDR1 SGHRS and CDR2 YFSETQ come from the germline V gene. CDR3 nucleotides: TGCGCCAGCAGCTATTTGGTGGGTGCCGAGCAGTACTTC. It translates to CASSYLVGAEQYF.

This clone was observed a single time. The gene calls are TRBV6-5 and TRBJ1-6, with a possible D match to TRBD1 (5 bases). V was clipped by 2 bases and J by 11 bases, with 16 bases between them. The CDR3 has 15 residues. Germline values: CDR1 MNHEY, CDR2 SVGAGI. The CDR3 DNA reads as TGTGCCAGCAGTTACGCGTCGGGGGTGGGTGCACCCCTCCACTTT. Encoded protein: CASSYASGVGAPLHF.

This rearrangement joins TRBV6-6 to TRBJ1-5; D not certain. The V and J ends lost 0 bases and 3 bases respectively, with 12 bases between them. CDR1 MNHNY and CDR2 SVGAGI come from the germline V gene (reference sequence). The CDR3 spans 16 residues. CDR3 DNA sequence: TGTGCCAGCAGTTACTCGACCGGGATAATCAATCAGCCCCAGCATTTT. It specifies CASSYSTGIINQPQHF.

A few counts support this clone. This CDR3 is CASSETGWETQYF. DNA of the CDR3: TGTGCCAGCAGTGAAACAGGGTGGGAGACCCAGTACTTC. The chain uses TRBV6-1 and TRBJ2-5, with D possibly matching TRBD1 (6 bases). Deletions cut 2 bases from V and 5 bases from J, with 9 bases between. CDR3 size: 13 residues. The germline CDR1 and CDR2 sequences are MNHNS and SASEGT.

The gene calls are TRBV28 and TRBJ1-1; no clear D gene. The CDR3 has 13 amino acids. The germline V gene encodes CDR1 MDHEN and CDR2 SYDVKM. Between the trimmed V and J ends, which lost 6 bases and 8 bases, there was a span of 16 bases. The CDR3 bases are TGTGCCAGCAGCTACGACTCGGGGAGGGAAGCTTTCTTT. The encoded protein is CASSYDSGREAFF.

This clone was detected only once. The V and J genes are TRBV19 and TRBJ2-4; D tentatively reads TRBD1 or TRBD2 (5 bases each). The germline gives CDR1 LNHDA, CDR2 SQIVND (reference sequence). The CDR3 is 14 amino acids. The germline V and J ends were trimmed by 1 base and 10 bases, with 14 bases remaining between them. The CDR3, as DNA: TGTGCCAGTAGTATAGCGGCGGGCCCAGGGATTCAGTACTTC. Encoded protein: CASSIAAGPGIQYF.

The CDR3 here is CAWSDRGRGFRTDTQYF. Here the CDR3 DNA reads TGTGCCTGGAGTGACAGGGGAAGAGGTTTTCGCACAGATACGCAGTATTTT. This chain connects TRBV30 to TRBJ2-3; 7 nucleotides match TRBD1. Germline V gene lookup returns CDR1 GTSNPN and CDR2 SVGIG (reference sequence). This CDR3 is built from 17 residues. The trim removed 1 base at V and 1 base at J, leaving 11 bases unmatched.

This chain connects TRBV7-3 to TRBJ2-5; 7 bases are shared with TRBD2. V lost 5 bases, J lost 4 bases, and 7 bases stayed unmatched. Germline values: CDR1 SGHTA, CDR2 FQGTGA. The CDR3 contains 14 residues. The DNA of the CDR3 is TGTGCCAGCAGCCCCCGGCGGGAGACAGAGACCCAGTACTTC. As protein: CASSPRRETETQYF.

The J gene is TRBJ2-5, the V gene TRBV19; D perhaps matches TRBD2 (5 bases). Trimming shortened V by 6 bases and J by 1 base, and 12 bases separated the two germline ends. The germline V gene has CDR1 LNHDA and CDR2 SQIVND (reference sequence). The CDR3 contains 14 residues. CDR3 protein: CASSWTGGQETQYF. CDR3 bases: TGTGCCAGTAGCTGGACCGGAGGCCAAGAGACCCAGTACTTC. The variable domain in full, completed from reference TRBV19 and TRBJ2-5, reads DGGITQSPKYLFRKEGQNVTLSCEQNLNHDAMYWYRQDPGQGLRLIYYSQIVNDFQKGDIAEGYSVSREKKESFPLTVTSAQKNPTAFYLCASSWTGGQETQYFGPGTRLLVL.